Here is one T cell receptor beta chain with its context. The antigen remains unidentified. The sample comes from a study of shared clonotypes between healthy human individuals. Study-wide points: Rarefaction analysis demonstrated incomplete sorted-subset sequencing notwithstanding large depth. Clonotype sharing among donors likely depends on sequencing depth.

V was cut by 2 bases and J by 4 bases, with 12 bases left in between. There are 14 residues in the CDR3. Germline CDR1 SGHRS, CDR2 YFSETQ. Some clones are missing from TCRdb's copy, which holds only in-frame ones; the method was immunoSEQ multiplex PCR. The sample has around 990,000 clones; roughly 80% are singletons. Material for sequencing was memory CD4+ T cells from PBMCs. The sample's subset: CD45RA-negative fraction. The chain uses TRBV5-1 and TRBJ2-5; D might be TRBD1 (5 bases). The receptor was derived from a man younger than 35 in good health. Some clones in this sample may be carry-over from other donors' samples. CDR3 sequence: CASSLFRDGETQYF. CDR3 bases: TGCGCCAGCAGCTTATTCAGGGATGGAGAGACCCAGTACTTC.